This T cell receptor (beta chain) was captured by sequencing in a study of patients and donors after allogeneic stem cell transplantation. The germline V gene has CDR1 LGHNA and CDR2 YSLEER. V lost 3 bases and J 3 bases, leaving 14 bases between the germline ends. This CDR3 is 15 amino acids long. TCRdb passed the RT-PCR reads through MiXCR, listing each CDR3 protein once. The table shows under 200,000 distinct CDR3 sequences, with about 29% occurring only once. This sequence was found in a human donor who was either an allogeneic HSCT recipient or a stem cell or donor lymphocyte infusion donor (not recorded which). It is not recorded whose cells these are; they may come from a transplant donor. Sequences were obtained from blood, either unsorted or a sorted T cell fraction (not recorded which). The chain joins TRBV4-3 to TRBJ1-2, with D maybe TRBD1 (6 bases). As DNA, the CDR3 is TGCGCCAGCAGCCATACAGGGCCCCGGGACTATGGCTACACCTTC. Amino acids: CASSHTGPRDYGYTF.